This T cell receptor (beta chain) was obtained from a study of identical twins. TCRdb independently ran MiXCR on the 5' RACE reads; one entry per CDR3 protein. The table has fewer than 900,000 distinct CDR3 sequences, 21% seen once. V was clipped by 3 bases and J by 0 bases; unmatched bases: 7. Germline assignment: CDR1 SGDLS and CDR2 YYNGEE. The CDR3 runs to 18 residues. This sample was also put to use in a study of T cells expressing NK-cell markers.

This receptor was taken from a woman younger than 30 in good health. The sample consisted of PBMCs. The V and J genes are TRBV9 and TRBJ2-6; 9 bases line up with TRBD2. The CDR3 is CASSDRKAGGSGANVLTF. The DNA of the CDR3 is TGTGCCAGCAGCGATAGGAAAGCGGGGGGCTCTGGGGCCAACGTCCTGACTTTC.